A selection of T cell receptor beta chains follows, all from one sample in a study of beta chain features in type 1 diabetes. TCRdb's table, derived via immunoSEQ multiplex PCR, lists solely in-frame clones and lacks some. The profile covers around 280,000 clones, with approximately 8.1% appearing a single time and 1% taken by the ten largest. Sequencing was carried out using central memory CD4+ T cells from blood. These receptors were obtained from a woman in her late teens or twenties in good health. The CDR3 runs from the conserved cysteine through the conserved F or W. Each record gives: D gene, J gene, CDR3 length, V gene, clone size, CDR3 protein, CDR3 DNA. The D gene is left open where the match is weak. Size tells how often a clone was seen (once, few, many) or the class of an expanded clone, and some rows leave it out.

>NA|TRBJ1-5|15|TRBV28|few
CASSPTRGSNQPQHF
TGTGCCAGCAGCCCCACCAGGGGTAGCAATCAGCCCCAGCATTTT
>NA|TRBJ2-7|13|TRBV15|few
CATSRDAYHEQYF
TGTGCCACCAGCAGAGATGCTTACCACGAGCAGTACTTC
>NA|TRBJ2-1|15|TRBV25-1|many
CASSRDAQGRGEQFF
TGTGCCAGCAGTCGTGATGCGCAGGGACGGGGAGAGCAGTTCTTC
>NA|TRBJ1-1|15|TRBV7-2|few
CASSSQGQAHTEAFF
TGTGCCAGCAGCTCACAGGGCCAAGCGCACACTGAAGCTTTCTTT
>NA|TRBJ1-1|15|TRBV4-2|many
CASSQVQGTGTEAFF
TGTGCCAGCAGCCAAGTTCAGGGGACGGGCACTGAAGCTTTCTTT
>NA|TRBJ2-5|16|TRBV1|few
CTSSPARGGTQETQYF
TGCACCAGCAGCCCCGCGCGCGGGGGGACCCAAGAGACCCAGTACTTC
>TRBD2|TRBJ2-7|12|TRBV30|NA
CACLAGGYEQYF
TGTGCCTGCCTAGCGGGAGGGTACGAGCAGTACTTC
>TRBD2|TRBJ2-7|13|TRBV29-1|many
CSARSGRGHEQYF
TGCAGCGCCAGGAGCGGGAGGGGTCACGAGCAGTACTTC
>NA|TRBJ1-4|11|TRBV5-8|few
CASSHNEKLFF
TGTGCCAGCAGCCACAATGAAAAACTGTTTTTT
>NA|TRBJ1-3|15|TRBV4-3|few
CASSQLGGIGNTIYF
TGCGCCAGCAGCCAACTTGGGGGAATCGGAAACACCATATATTTT
>NA|TRBJ1-4|12|TRBV7-8|few
CASSDQGEKLFF
TGTGCCAGCAGCGACCAGGGTGAAAAACTGTTTTTT
>NA|TRBJ2-1|14|TRBV5-1|few
CASSLATWDNEQFF
TGCGCCAGCAGCTTGGCCACTTGGGACAATGAGCAGTTCTTC
>NA|TRBJ2-1|15|TRBV15|few
CATSRNRGTYNEQFF
TGTGCCACCAGCAGAAACCGCGGGACCTACAATGAGCAGTTCTTC
>NA|TRBJ1-3|12|TRBV7-8|NA
CASSGSGNTIYF
TGTGCCAGCAGCGGCTCTGGAAACACCATATATTTT
>NA|TRBJ1-4|14|TRBV30|NA
CAWSPDLKGKKLFF
TGTGCCTGGAGTCCGGACTTAAAGGGAAAAAAACTGTTTTTT
>NA|TRBJ2-3|12|TRBV25-1|NA
CASSYWTDTQYF
TGTGCCAGCTCCTACTGGACAGATACGCAGTATTTT
>TRBD1|TRBJ1-2|15|TRBV28|NA
CASSSSSGTVNGYTF
TGTGCCAGCAGTTCAAGTTCCGGGACAGTAAATGGCTACACCTTC
>NA|TRBJ2-5|13|TRBV9|few
CASSGALQETQYF
TGTGCCAGCAGCGGGGCACTGCAAGAGACCCAGTACTTC
>TRBD2|TRBJ2-4|16|TRBV19|NA
CASSIVGGTAKNIQYF
TGTGCCAGTAGTATAGTCGGGGGGACGGCCAAAAACATTCAGTACTTC
>NA|TRBJ1-3|20|TRBV23-1|NA
CASSQGGCSQGELTGNTIYF
TGCGCCAGCAGTCAAGGAGGATGCAGTCAAGGGGAACTAACTGGAAACACCATATATTTT
>TRBD2|TRBJ2-6|16|TRBV29-1|NA
CSVDQRGATGANVLTF
TGCAGCGTTGATCAGCGGGGGGCGACTGGGGCCAACGTCCTGACTTTC
>NA|TRBJ2-3|13|TRBV29-1|many
CSVRTPSTDTQYF
TGCAGCGTGCGGACACCTAGCACAGATACGCAGTATTTT
>NA|TRBJ2-1|12|TRBV11-2|few
CASSFTGNEQFF
TGTGCCAGCAGCTTCACCGGCAATGAGCAGTTCTTC
>NA|TRBJ2-7|14|TRBV9|few
CASSPREMTYEQYF
TGTGCCAGCAGCCCACGAGAGATGACCTACGAGCAGTACTTC
>NA|TRBJ1-1|13|TRBV5-1|NA
CASSADRNTEAFF
TGCGCCAGCAGCGCTGACAGGAACACTGAAGCTTTCTTT
>NA|TRBJ1-2|16|TRBV7-2|NA
CASSQLEGVYNYGYTF
TGTGCCAGCAGCCAGTTGGAGGGGGTGTATAACTATGGCTACACCTTC
>NA|TRBJ1-3|16|TRBV11-2|NA
CASSFVGRHLGNTIYF
TGTGCCAGCAGCTTCGTAGGACGGCACCTTGGAAACACCATATATTTT
>TRBD1|TRBJ1-5|17|TRBV18|NA
CASSLEGQGFSNQPQHF
TGTGCCAGCTCACTCGAGGGACAGGGCTTTTCCAATCAGCCCCAGCATTTT
>NA|TRBJ1-1|14|TRBV18|NA
CASSPREGHTEAFF
TGTGCCAGCTCACCCCGAGAGGGACACACTGAAGCTTTCTTT
>TRBD1|TRBJ1-2|15|TRBV27|NA
CASSSKGDRGYGYTF
TGTGCCAGCAGTTCCAAGGGCGACAGGGGCTATGGCTACACCTTC
>TRBD1|TRBJ2-1|15|TRBV2|few
CASRIGTGSYNEQFF
TGTGCCAGCAGGATCGGGACAGGTTCTTACAATGAGCAGTTCTTC
>NA|TRBJ2-7|13|TRBV9|NA
CASSYFSGDEQYF
TGTGCCAGCAGCTACTTCTCCGGAGACGAGCAGTACTTC
>TRBD2|TRBJ2-1|14|TRBV5-1|NA
CASSFSSGSYEQFF
TGCGCCAGCAGCTTTTCTAGCGGGAGCTATGAGCAGTTCTTC
>NA|TRBJ2-1|13|TRBV29-1|many
CSGRSPDKIEQFF
TGCAGCGGCCGGTCCCCAGATAAGATTGAGCAGTTCTTC
>NA|TRBJ2-2|15|TRBV2|many
CASSGGYSNTGELFF
TGTGCCAGCAGTGGTGGCTATTCGAACACCGGGGAGCTGTTTTTT
>TRBD1|TRBJ1-2|13|TRBV6-6|NA
CATTGTGDYGYTF
TGTGCCACCACCGGGACAGGGGACTATGGCTACACCTTC
>NA|TRBJ2-2|13|TRBV9|NA
CASSEQDTGELFF
TGTGCCAGCAGCGAACAGGACACCGGGGAGCTGTTTTTT
>TRBD2|TRBJ2-3|14|TRBV7-2|few
CASSLRGNTDTQYF
TGTGCCAGCAGCCTGCGGGGGAACACAGATACGCAGTATTTT
>NA|TRBJ1-2|14|TRBV19|few
CASSLDKWASGYTF
TGTGCCAGTAGCCTGGACAAGTGGGCGAGTGGCTACACCTTC
>NA|TRBJ1-6|15|TRBV4-1|NA
CASRGQGIYNSPLHF
TGCGCCAGCAGAGGTCAGGGCATCTATAATTCACCCCTCCACTTT
>NA|TRBJ1-2|15|TRBV5-1|NA
CASSLALTGDYGYTF
TGCGCCAGCAGCTTGGCGCTTACAGGAGACTATGGCTACACCTTC
>NA|TRBJ1-1|15|TRBV5-1|few
CASSLDLGPNTEAFF
TGCGCCAGCAGCTTGGATCTCGGCCCGAACACTGAAGCTTTCTTT
>NA|TRBJ2-7|13|TRBV4-1|NA
CASSQVGRYEQYF
TGCGCCAGCAGCCAAGTTGGTCGCTACGAGCAGTACTTC
>NA|TRBJ2-4|16|TRBV6-5|few
CASSYELGAAKNIQYF
TGTGCCAGCAGTTACGAACTGGGGGCAGCCAAAAACATTCAGTACTTC
>NA|TRBJ1-1|15|TRBV5-6|NA
CASSFFDATNTEAFF
TGTGCCAGCAGCTTCTTCGATGCTACGAACACTGAAGCTTTCTTT
>NA|TRBJ1-5|13|TRBV29-1|few
CSVGDGYNQPQHF
TGCAGCGTTGGGGACGGATACAATCAGCCCCAGCATTTT
>NA|TRBJ1-5|13|TRBV2|NA
CASSEEGAQPQHF
TGTGCCAGCAGTGAAGAGGGAGCCCAGCCCCAGCATTTT
>NA|TRBJ2-7|12|TRBV6-1|once
CASSGDLYEQYF
TGTGCCAGCAGTGGGGACCTCTACGAGCAGTACTTC
>NA|TRBJ2-3|15|TRBV27|few
CASQRQGLGTDTQYF
TGTGCCAGCCAGCGGCAGGGGTTAGGGACAGATACGCAGTATTTT
>NA|TRBJ2-7|16|TRBV6-5|NA
CASSYFGPASSYEQYF
TGTGCCAGCAGTTACTTTGGACCCGCGAGCTCCTACGAGCAGTACTTC
>TRBD1|TRBJ1-1|12|TRBV29-1|few
CSGRGQGLEAFF
TGCAGTGGTCGGGGACAGGGTTTGGAAGCTTTCTTT
>NA|TRBJ2-6|17|TRBV2|NA
CASTRTSGNSGANVLTF
TGTGCCAGCACTCGAACTTCGGGAAACTCTGGGGCCAACGTCCTGACTTTC